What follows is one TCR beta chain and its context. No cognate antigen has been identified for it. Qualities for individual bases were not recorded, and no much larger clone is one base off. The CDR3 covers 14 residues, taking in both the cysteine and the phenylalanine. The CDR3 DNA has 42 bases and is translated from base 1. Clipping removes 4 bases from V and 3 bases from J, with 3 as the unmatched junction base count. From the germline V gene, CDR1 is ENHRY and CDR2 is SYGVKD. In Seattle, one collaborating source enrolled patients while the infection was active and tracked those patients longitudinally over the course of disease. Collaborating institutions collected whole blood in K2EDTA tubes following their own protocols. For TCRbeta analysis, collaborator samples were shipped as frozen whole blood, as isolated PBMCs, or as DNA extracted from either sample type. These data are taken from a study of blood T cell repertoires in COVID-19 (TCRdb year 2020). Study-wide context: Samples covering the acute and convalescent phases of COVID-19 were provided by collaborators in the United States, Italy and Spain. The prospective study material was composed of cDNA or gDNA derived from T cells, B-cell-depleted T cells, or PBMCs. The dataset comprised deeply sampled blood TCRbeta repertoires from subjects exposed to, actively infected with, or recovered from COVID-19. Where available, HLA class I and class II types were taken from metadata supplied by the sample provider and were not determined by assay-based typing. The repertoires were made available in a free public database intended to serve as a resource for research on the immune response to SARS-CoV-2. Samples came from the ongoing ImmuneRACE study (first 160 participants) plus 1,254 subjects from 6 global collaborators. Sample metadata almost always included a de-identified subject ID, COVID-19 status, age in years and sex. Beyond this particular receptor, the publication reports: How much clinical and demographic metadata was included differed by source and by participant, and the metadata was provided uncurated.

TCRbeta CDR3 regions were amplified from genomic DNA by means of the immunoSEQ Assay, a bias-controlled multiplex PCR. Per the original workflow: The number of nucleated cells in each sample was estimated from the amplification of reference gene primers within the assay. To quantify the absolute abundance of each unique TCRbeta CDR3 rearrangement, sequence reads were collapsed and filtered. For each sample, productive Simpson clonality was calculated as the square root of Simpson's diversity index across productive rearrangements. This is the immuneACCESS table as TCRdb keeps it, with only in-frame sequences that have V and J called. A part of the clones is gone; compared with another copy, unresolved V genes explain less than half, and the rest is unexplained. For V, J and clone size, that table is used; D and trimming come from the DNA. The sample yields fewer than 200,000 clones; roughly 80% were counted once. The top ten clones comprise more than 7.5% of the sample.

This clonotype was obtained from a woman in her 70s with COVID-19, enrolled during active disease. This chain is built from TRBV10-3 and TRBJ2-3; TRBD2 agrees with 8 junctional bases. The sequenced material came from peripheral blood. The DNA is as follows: TGTGCCATCAGTGTCATAGCGGGGACAGATACGCAGTATTTT. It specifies CAISVIAGTDTQYF.